Each of the 19 T cell receptor beta chains below was sequenced from the same sample in a study of HIV-infected patients and healthy controls. Around 0.5 ug RNA was reverse transcribed with alpha and beta constant-region primers. Alpha and beta chain libraries were made separately by chain-specific third strand synthesis with multiplexing indices. MiXCR, run by TCRdb on the 5' RACE reads, gives a single entry per CDR3 protein. Seen here are about 17,000 distinct CDR3 sequences, about 9.5% observed once, and the top ten hold about 3%. Whole blood was used without fractionation, so all unsorted peripheral T cells were included. The material sequenced was blood. These receptors originate from an adult in good health.

This clonotype was seen many times. The gene calls are TRBV19 and TRBJ1-5; D not certain. CDR1 is LNHDA, CDR2 SQIVND, per germline (reference sequence). The CDR3 totals 13 residues. V was pared by 5 bases and J by 3 bases, with 8 bases between. CDR3 region: CASSARVNQPQHF. The DNA of the CDR3 is TGTGCCAGTAGTGCCAGAGTCAATCAGCCCCAGCATTTT. Based on the CDR3 plus reference TRBV19 and TRBJ1-5, the full variable domain is DGGITQSPKYLFRKEGQNVTLSCEQNLNHDAMYWYRQDPGQGLRLIYYSQIVNDFQKGDIAEGYSVSREKKESFPLTVTSAQKNPTAFYLCASSARVNQPQHFGDGTRLSIL.

By share of the sample, this clonotype is medium-sized (0.01 to 0.1%). The CDR3 protein is CSVGLAPDTQYF. DNA for the CDR3: TGCAGCGTTGGACTAGCCCCAGATACGCAGTATTTT. The chain combines TRBV29-1 with TRBJ2-3, with TRBD2 identical over 7 bases. The V gene's germline CDR1 is SQVTM and CDR2 ANQGSEA. With 4 bases clipped from V and 4 bases from J, the junction kept 2 bases outside the gene matches. The CDR3 loop spans 12 amino acids.

The table lists this clonotype with a few counts. This chain links TRBV24-1 with TRBJ2-3; no clear D gene. Germline CDR1 is KGHDR and CDR2 is SFDVKD. Trimming pared 4 bases from V and 2 bases from J, leaving 6 bases between. The CDR3 covers 13 residues. The DNA for the CDR3 is TGTGCCACCAGTGACTCGTTCACAGATACGCAGTATTTT. Its protein is CATSDSFTDTQYF.

This clonotype was seen more than once but under ten times. The chain couples TRBV19 to TRBJ1-1; possibly TRBD1 for D (6 bases). The CDR3 is made up of 14 amino acids. V lost 6 bases and J 6 bases, leaving 17 bases between the germline ends. CDR1 and CDR2 from the germline V gene are LNHDA and SQIVND (reference sequence). CDR3 sequence (DNA): TGTGCCAGTAGCCGGACAGCTTTTAACCCTGAAGCTTTCTTT. It yields the protein CASSRTAFNPEAFF.

V is TRBV19 and J is TRBJ1-5; D not certain. Germline CDR1 and CDR2: LNHDA and SQIVND (reference sequence). Trimming stripped 5 bases from V and 2 bases from J, with 7 bases between. This CDR3 region has 13 residues. This chain's CDR3 is CASSDEGNQPQHF. CDR3 nucleotide sequence: TGTGCCAGTAGTGACGAGGGCAATCAGCCCCAGCATTTT.

In its sample, this clonotype was seen a few times. The V gene is TRBV29-1, the J gene TRBJ2-5, with TRBD1 matching over 9 bases. CDR1 is SQVTM and CDR2 is ANQGSEA in the germline V gene. The CDR3 runs to 13 residues. With V trimmed by 7 bases and J by 4 bases, 7 bases remained unmatched. CDR3 sequence (DNA): TGCAGCGGAACAGGGGGCTCCGGAGAGACCCAGTACTTC. It codes for CSGTGGSGETQYF.

There are many counts of this clonotype. The junction shows a germline mismatch at one end, possibly a read error. V usage is TRBV6-5 and J usage is TRBJ1-1, with 7 bases that match TRBD1. This CDR3 is built from 12 residues. Germline lookup yields CDR1 MNHEY and CDR2 SVGAGI. For the CDR3, the DNA is TGTGCCTGCAGACAGGGGAACACTGAAGCTTTCTTT. It specifies CACRQGNTEAFF.

This rearrangement joins TRBV28 to TRBJ2-1; perhaps TRBD2 as D (7 bases). The CDR3 loop spans 16 amino acids. Germline V lookup: CDR1 MDHEN, CDR2 SYDVKM. Trimming took off 6 bases at V and 8 bases at J, with 23 bases between the two ends. The CDR3 is CASSRLGAGALDEQFF. CDR3 nucleotide sequence: TGTGCCAGCAGCCGCCTAGGGGCGGGGGCGTTAGATGAGCAGTTCTTC.

The chain employs TRBV27 and TRBJ2-7; perhaps TRBD2 as D (6 bases). V lost 2 bases to trimming and J lost 2 bases, with 16 bases between them. Per the germline V gene, CDR1 is MNHEY and CDR2 is SMNVEV (reference sequence). The CDR3 runs to 16 residues. The CDR3 DNA is TGTGCCAGCAGTTTAAGTGTCGGTAGCGGAACCTACGAGCAGTACTTC. It translates to CASSLSVGSGTYEQYF.

This clonotype was counted only a few times. The chain combines TRBV6-4 with TRBJ2-1; D unresolved. The V gene's germline CDR1 is MRHNA and CDR2 SNTAGT. CDR3 length: 14 residues. V was pared by 5 bases and J by 5 bases, with 13 bases between. Here the CDR3 DNA reads TGTGCCAGCAGTCTTGGGCGGCTGGACAATGAGCAGTTCTTC. This codes for CASSLGRLDNEQFF.

This clonotype counts as medium-sized. The chain has TRBV11-2 and TRBJ2-2; 7 bases line up with TRBD2. The CDR3 runs 16 residues. Germline V lookup: CDR1 SGHAT, CDR2 FQNNGV. The V segment lost 5 bases and the J segment 6 bases; nucleotides outside the gene matches: 12. The CDR3: CASSANPGGGSGELFF. Written as DNA, the CDR3 is TGTGCCAGCAGCGCAAATCCGGGAGGCGGCTCCGGGGAGCTGTTTTTT.

With regard to this clonotype: At one end the junction does not follow the germline gene, possibly because of a read error. The chain links TRBV10-3 to TRBJ2-2; D possibly matches TRBD1 or TRBD2 (5 bases each). Germline loops: CDR1 ENHRY, CDR2 SYGVKD. This CDR3 region has 15 residues. Here the CDR3 reads CAISDPQGATEELFF. CDR3 in DNA: TGTGCCATCAGTGACCCGCAGGGAGCTACCGAGGAGCTGTTTTTT.

This clonotype was seen more than once but under ten times. The chain combines TRBV14 with TRBJ2-1; 9 bases line up with TRBD1. The length of the CDR3 is 16 residues. CDR1 is SGHDN and CDR2 is FVKESK in the germline V gene. Losses at the gene ends were 3 bases for V and 2 bases for J; bases not matched to a gene: 5. CDR3 bases: TGTGCCAGCAGCCAGAGGACAGGGGCCCCCTACAATGAGCAGTTCTTC. As protein: CASSQRTGAPYNEQFF. Filled out from reference TRBV14 and TRBJ2-1, the complete variable domain reads EAGVTQFPSHSVIEKGQTVTLRCDPISGHDNLYWYRRVMGKEIKFLLHFVKESKQDESGMPNNRFLAERTGGTYSTLKVQPAELEDSGVYFCASSQRTGAPYNEQFFGPGTRLTVL.

This clonotype is judged medium-sized. The chain is built from TRBV6-2 or TRBV6-3 and TRBJ2-5; 13 positions match TRBD2. Germline assignment: CDR1 MNHEY and CDR2 SVGEGT. This CDR3 is built from 17 residues. J was trimmed by 5 bases and V by 5 bases; bases with no gene match: 11. The CDR3 DNA reads TGTGCCAGCAGTCCACGCCCGGGACTAGCGGGATGGGAGACCCAGTACTTC. It is translated as CASSPRPGLAGWETQYF.

This clonotype was detected many times. The chain combines TRBV6-2 or TRBV6-3 with TRBJ1-1, with no clear D. There are 12 residues in the CDR3. CDR1 is MNHEY and CDR2 is SVGEGT in the germline V gene. Trimming stripped 4 bases from V and 8 bases from J, with 11 bases between. CDR3 sequence: CASSFDNSEAFF. DNA for the CDR3: TGTGCCAGCAGTTTTGACAACTCCGAAGCTTTCTTT.

There are many counts of this clonotype. The chain combines TRBV4-2 with TRBJ2-7; 11 bases line up with TRBD1. The CDR3 runs 13 residues. The trim removed 4 bases at V and 6 bases at J, leaving 2 bases unmatched. Germline CDR1 reads LGHNA; CDR2 reads YNFKEQ. This CDR3 is CASSPGTGGEQYF. The CDR3 nucleotides read TGTGCCAGCAGCCCAGGGACAGGGGGCGAGCAGTACTTC.

This clonotype occurred many times. The chain employs TRBV29-1 and TRBJ2-5; D perhaps matches TRBD2 (5 bases). The V gene's germline CDR1 is SQVTM and CDR2 ANQGSEA. The CDR3 consists of 14 residues. Trimming took 0 bases from V and 7 from J, leaving 15 bases between them. The CDR3 DNA follows: TGCAGCGTTGAAGATTACGGCGGAGGAATGACCCAGTACTTC. It codes for CSVEDYGGGMTQYF.

As DNA, the CDR3 is TGCAGCGTTGGGACTAGCGGGAGAAATGAGCAGTTCTTC. It yields the protein CSVGTSGRNEQFF. This rearrangement joins TRBV29-1 to TRBJ2-1; 13 bases are a match to TRBD2. The germline gives CDR1 SQVTM, CDR2 ANQGSEA. This CDR3 contains 13 residues. The V gene end was trimmed by 4 bases and the J gene end by 7 bases; junction bases not matched to a gene: 1.

This clonotype was found a few times. This chain joins TRBV5-1 and TRBJ2-7, with 8 bases lining up with TRBD1. Germline-derived CDR1 and CDR2 are SGHRS and YFSETQ. The CDR3 runs to 14 residues. Losses at the gene ends were 4 bases for V and 5 bases for J; bases not matched to a gene: 8. CDR3: CASSLQGAADEQYF. For the CDR3, the DNA is TGCGCCAGCAGCCTGCAGGGGGCGGCGGACGAGCAGTACTTC.